This T cell receptor beta chain came from a study of T cell repertoires in ileal Crohn's disease. Points on this clone: The antigen is unknown.

Germline trimming cut 3 bases from V and 5 bases from J; bases unmatched to any gene: 7. CDR1 MNHEY and CDR2 SVGAGI come from the germline V gene. The CDR3 length is 15 residues. The method was immunoSEQ multiplex PCR; TCRdb's version includes in-frame clones alone and lacks a portion of them. This table has about 15,000 clones, just under 80% appearing once. Study-level findings and limits: Every patient over 26.8% clonality showed endoscopic recurrence.

Time point here: neoterminal ileum biopsy at postoperative endoscopy, about 6 months after surgery. V gene TRBV6-5 combines with J gene TRBJ2-3; 8 nucleotides agree with TRBD2. This TCR was recovered from an adult with Crohn's disease. Material for sequencing was ileal tissue. CDR3 nucleotides: TGTGCCAGCAGTTATACCGTAGCGGGACGAGATACGCAGTATTTT. This gives the protein CASSYTVAGRDTQYF.